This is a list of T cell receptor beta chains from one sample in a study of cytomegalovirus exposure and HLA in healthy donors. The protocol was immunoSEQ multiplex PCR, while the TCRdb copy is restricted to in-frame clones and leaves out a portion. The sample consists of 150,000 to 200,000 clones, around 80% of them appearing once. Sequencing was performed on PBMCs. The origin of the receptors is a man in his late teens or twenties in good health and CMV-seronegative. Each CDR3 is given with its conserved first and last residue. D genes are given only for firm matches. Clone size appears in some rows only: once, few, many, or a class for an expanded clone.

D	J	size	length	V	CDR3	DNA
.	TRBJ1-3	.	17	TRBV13	CASSLSNRRFSGNTIYF	TGTGCCAGCAGCTTATCTAACAGGCGTTTCTCTGGAAACACCATATATTTT
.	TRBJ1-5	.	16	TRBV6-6	CASSFRLRYSNQPQHF	TGTGCCAGCAGTTTTCGACTACGTTATAGCAATCAGCCCCAGCATTTT
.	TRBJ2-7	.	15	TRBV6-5	CASSYFTTSSYEQYF	TGTGCCAGCAGTTACTTCACCACGAGCTCCTACGAGCAGTACTTC
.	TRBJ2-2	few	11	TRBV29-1	CSPSLPGELFF	TGCAGCCCCTCTCTTCCCGGGGAGCTGTTTTTT
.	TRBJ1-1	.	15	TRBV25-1	CASSEYRGVNTEAFF	TGTGCCAGCAGTGAATACAGGGGAGTGAACACTGAAGCTTTCTTT
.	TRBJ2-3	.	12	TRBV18	CASSGSTDTQYF	TGTGCCAGCTCGGGCAGCACAGATACGCAGTATTTT
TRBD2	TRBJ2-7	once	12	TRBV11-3	CASRRGTYEQYF	TGTGCCAGCCGGCGGGGGACCTACGAGCAGTACTTC
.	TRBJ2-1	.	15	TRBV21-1	CASSKRDRTYNEQFF	TGTGCCAGCAGCAAACGGGACAGGACTTACAATGAGCAGTTCTTC
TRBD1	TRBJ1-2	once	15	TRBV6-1	CASTSRGTVNYGYTF	TGTGCCAGCACCTCAAGGGGGACAGTAAACTATGGCTACACCTTC
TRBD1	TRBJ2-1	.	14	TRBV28	CASTSGGPRNEQFF	TGTGCCAGCACCTCAGGGGGCCCCAGGAATGAGCAGTTCTTC
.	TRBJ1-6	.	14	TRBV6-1	CASSSTGNNSPLHF	TGTGCCAGCAGTTCCACAGGGAATAATTCACCCCTCCACTTT
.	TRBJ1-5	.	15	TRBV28	CASTRGGSINQPQHF	TGTGCCAGCACACGCGGGGGAAGTATCAATCAGCCCCAGCATTTT
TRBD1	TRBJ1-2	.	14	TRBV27	CASSWGQGHYGYTF	TGTGCCAGCAGTTGGGGACAGGGCCACTATGGCTACACCTTC
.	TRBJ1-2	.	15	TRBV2	CASSEATGSHYGYTF	TGTGCCAGCAGTGAAGCCACAGGCTCCCACTATGGCTACACCTTC
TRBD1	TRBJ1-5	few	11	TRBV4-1	CASSMGDRKHF	TGCGCCAGCAGTATGGGGGACAGGAAGCATTTT
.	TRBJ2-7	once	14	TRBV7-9	CASSPPTSPYEQYF	TGTGCCAGCAGCCCACCGACTAGTCCTTACGAGCAGTACTTC
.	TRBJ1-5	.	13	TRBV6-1	CASSPGGNQPQHF	TGTGCCAGCAGCCCCGGAGGTAATCAGCCCCAGCATTTT
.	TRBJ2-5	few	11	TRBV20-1	CSGYRTETQYF	TGCAGTGGGTACAGGACGGAGACCCAGTACTTC
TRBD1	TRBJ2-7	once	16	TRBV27	CASSLSPTGGGYEQYF	TGTGCCAGCAGTTTATCCCCAACAGGGGGCGGGTACGAGCAGTACTTC
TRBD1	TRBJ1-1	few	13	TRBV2	CASWTPGQEEAFF	TGTGCCAGCTGGACTCCGGGACAGGAAGAAGCTTTCTTT
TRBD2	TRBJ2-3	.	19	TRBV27	CASSSHGEIRTSLIDTQYF	TGTGCCAGCAGTTCGCATGGGGAAATTCGGACTAGTTTAATAGATACGCAGTATTTT
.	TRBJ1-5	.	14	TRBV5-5	CASSLDVPGQPQHF	TGTGCCAGCAGCTTGGACGTCCCCGGTCAGCCCCAGCATTTT
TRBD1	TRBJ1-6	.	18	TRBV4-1	CASSQPLDRGDHNSPLHF	TGCGCCAGCAGCCAACCCTTGGACAGGGGCGACCATAATTCACCCCTCCACTTT
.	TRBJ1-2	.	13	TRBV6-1	CASSGTAYYGYTF	TGTGCCAGCAGTGGGACAGCCTACTATGGCTACACCTTC
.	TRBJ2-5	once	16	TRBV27	CASSLSRGGVGETQYF	TGTGCCAGCAGTTTATCCCGGGGAGGAGTGGGAGAGACCCAGTACTTC